The present entry profiles one TCR beta chain with its context. Given the absence of the conserved phenylalanine or tryptophan at the CDR3 end, a read error is likely. The DNA is omitted, as the CDR3 cannot be located on it reliably, and the CDR3 follows TCRdb's listing. Both TCR beta VDJ combination and CDR3 sequence profiling were carried out. Genomic DNA was the template for this profiling. Each CDR3 protein gets one entry after TCRdb re-called the reads with MiXCR. The sample lists some 410,000 distinct CDR3 sequences, 55% to 75% occurring once. Germline V gene lookup returns CDR1 SGHTA and CDR2 FQGNSA. The CDR3 has 13 residues if both end residues are counted. The source of the sample is a study of CD8+CD57+ T cells in acquired aplastic anemia. Study-wide context: Recorded DNA amounts for sorted CD4+ and CD8+ cells had an average of 3.2 ug.

Sequences were obtained from sorted CD4+, CD8+, or CD8+CD57+ T cells (not recorded which) from PBMCs. The TCR was taken from a human donor in good health, serving as a control. The chain recombines TRBV7-2 with TRBJ1-2; TRBD1 is the table's D call and was not checked against the DNA. The CDR3 region is CASSLDDGAQYFG.